These T cell receptor beta chains were read from a single sample in a study of Tregs in tolerant kidney transplant recipients. Sequenced by immunoSEQ multiplex PCR; TCRdb stores in-frame clones only, minus some. The table lists around 86,000 clones, about 91% of them singletons, with about 1.6% in the top ten. This material consisted of CD4+ T cells from blood (PBMCs), taken 24 months after the transplant. The receptors derive from a human patient who received a combined kidney and bone marrow transplant. Some T cells may originate from the graft donor. CDR3s leave out the opening cysteine and the closing phenylalanine or tryptophan. A D gene is named only where the DNA matches it firmly. A row's size may be missing; if present it is once, few, many or a size class.

>NA|TRBV28|TRBJ1-5|NA
ASSQRSPQH
>NA|TRBV7-3|TRBJ2-2|NA
ASSFTKRGELF
>NA|TRBV7-3|TRBJ2-1|TRBD1
ASSLLPSDRGYNEQF
>NA|TRBV13|TRBJ2-7|NA
ASSSRRGKTYEQY
>NA|TRBV12-5|TRBJ1-2|NA
ASGLVLYPDSPGSYGYT
>NA|TRBV6-5|TRBJ1-1|NA
ASSSLVGQTEAF
>NA|TRBV6-5|TRBJ2-5|NA
ASSRLGSQETQY
>NA|TRBV5-1|TRBJ2-7|TRBD2
ASSLMTSSYEQY
>NA|TRBV27|TRBJ2-2|NA
ASSWGASNTGELF
>NA|TRBV9|TRBJ2-3|TRBD2
ASSVLAGGRGDTQY
>NA|TRBV30|TRBJ1-5|NA
AWSARGGVNQPQH
>few|TRBV6-1|TRBJ1-2|TRBD1
ASSEAFGQGGYGYT
>NA|TRBV5-1|TRBJ2-2|TRBD1
ASSPGQGNTGELF
>NA|TRBV29-1|TRBJ1-1|TRBD1
SVGETLRDRVRTEAF
>NA|TRBV5-1|TRBJ2-2|NA
ASSVTGSGELF
>NA|TRBV10-3|TRBJ2-5|NA
AISDSGGTQY
>NA|TRBV7-2|TRBJ2-7|TRBD1
ASSPDRDYEQY
>NA|TRBV18|TRBJ2-7|TRBD2
ASSPLGLAAREQY
>NA|TRBV7-3|TRBJ2-3|TRBD2
ASSSLTSGKFTDTQY
>NA|TRBV18|TRBJ2-5|TRBD1
ASSSQGAGETQY